The clone carrying this T cell receptor (beta chain) was observed a single time. Its target is unknown. This record comes from a study of T cell responses to AZD1222 COVID-19 vaccine. Study-wide results and limits: Two AZD1222 administrations were followed by greater Spike-specific TCR breadth and depth. Repertoires were obtained solely post-peak T cell response. Donors were largely white British and mainly female; clonal diversity was possibly underestimated.

CDR1 is MNHEY and CDR2 is SVGAGI in the germline V gene. CDR3 length: 15 residues. The V and J ends lost 6 bases and 3 bases respectively, with 14 bases between them. Sequencing was performed with immunoSEQ multiplex PCR; in TCRdb, only in-frame clones are kept and a portion is missing. The table includes 30,000 to 40,000 clones, about 80% detected once. The sample in question was peripheral blood, obtained 28 days after the second AZD1222 dose. The chain employs TRBV6-5 and TRBJ1-4; D is perhaps TRBD1 (6 bases). This TCR derives from an adult who received the AZD1222 COVID-19 vaccine. In DNA form, the CDR3 reads TGTGCCAGCAGCGGACGCACAGGGCCTAATGAAAAACTGTTTTTT. Its translation: CASSGRTGPNEKLFF.